Each of the 27 T cell receptor beta chains below was sequenced from the same sample in a study of T cell responses to AZD1222 COVID-19 vaccine. Assay: immunoSEQ multiplex PCR; the TCRdb copy retains only in-frame clones and omits some. This sample carries around 92,000 clones, 65% to 90% of them seen once, and the ten largest clones take roughly a tenth. This specimen consisted of peripheral blood, obtained on day 0 of AZD1222 vaccination. The receptors come from an adult in good health.

The chain has TRBV5-1 and TRBJ1-1, with TRBD1 as a possible D gene (5 bases). CDR1 SGHRS and CDR2 YFSETQ come from the germline V gene. Trimming removed 3 bases at V and 4 bases at J, with 13 bases between. CDR3 size: 14 residues. CDR3 sequence reads: CASSYGGGGTEAFF. CDR3 in DNA: TGCGCCAGCAGCTACGGGGGAGGTGGCACTGAAGCTTTCTTT.

V and J are TRBV7-2 and TRBJ1-1, with D perhaps matching TRBD1 (5 bases). With 3 bases removed from V and 6 bases from J, the gap between germline ends came to 17 bases. The CDR3 contains 15 residues. The germline V gene has CDR1 SGHTA and CDR2 FQGNSA. The DNA of the CDR3 is TGTGCCAGCAGCTTTTTCAGCAGGGCCGAAGCTGAAGCTTTCTTT. It specifies CASSFFSRAEAEAFF.

The chain employs TRBV7-9 and TRBJ1-2; possibly TRBD1 for D (6 bases). The CDR3 consists of 17 residues. Per the germline V gene, CDR1 is SEHNR and CDR2 is FQNEAQ (reference sequence). V shed 2 bases and J shed 4 bases, with 20 bases lying between them. The CDR3 loop reads CASSLQTGSPLPYGYTF. CDR3 coding DNA: TGTGCCAGCAGCTTACAGACAGGTTCCCCCCTCCCCTATGGCTACACCTTC.

V gene TRBV3-1 (or the pseudogene TRBV3-2) combines with J gene TRBJ1-2; D gene uncertain. CDR3 length equals 13 residues. Germline CDR1 LGHDT, CDR2 YNNKEL (reference sequence). V was trimmed by 4 bases and J by 8 bases, leaving 14 bases between them. As DNA, the CDR3 is TGTGCCAGCAGCCCGGCCGGTGTGTTAGGCTACACCTTC. Its protein product is CASSPAGVLGYTF.

In its sample, this clone was seen once. The chain carries TRBV19 and TRBJ2-7, with 11 nucleotides matching TRBD2. The J segment lost 2 bases and the V segment lost 6 bases, leaving 6 bases of the junction unmatched. Looked up from germline, CDR1 is LNHDA and CDR2 is SQIVND (reference sequence). The CDR3 is made up of 15 amino acids. The CDR3 sequence is CASRTGLAGTYEQYF. CDR3 nucleotide sequence: TGTGCCAGTAGGACCGGACTAGCGGGTACCTACGAGCAGTACTTC.

DNA of the CDR3: TGTGCCAGCAGTTTAGCAGGGGTGGCCGGCTACACCTTC. This sequence encodes CASSLAGVAGYTF. The chain joins TRBV12-3 or TRBV12-4 to TRBJ1-2; D possibly corresponds to TRBD1 (5 bases). The CDR3 has 13 amino acids. The V end lost 0 bases, the J end lost 8 bases, and 10 bases lay between the germline ends.

This chain uses TRBV18 with TRBJ1-1; a possible D gene is TRBD1 (5 bases). This CDR3 spans 15 amino acids. The germline CDR1 and CDR2 sequences are KGHSH and LQKENI. Trimming shortened V by 2 bases and J by 10 bases, and 20 bases separated the two germline ends. The CDR3 is CASSPGDGRERRAFF. The DNA for the CDR3 is TGTGCCAGCTCACCAGGTGATGGCAGGGAGAGGCGAGCTTTCTTT.

This clone was seen more than once but under ten times. This chain uses TRBV5-1 with TRBJ2-7; D is perhaps TRBD1 or TRBD2 (6 bases each). Germline loops: CDR1 SGHRS, CDR2 YFSETQ. This CDR3 contains 14 residues. V gave up 2 bases and J gave up 6 bases, with 15 bases separating them. This CDR3 is CASSFGPQGGEQYF. In DNA, the CDR3 is TGCGCCAGCAGCTTTGGCCCACAGGGAGGCGAGCAGTACTTC.

This clone was observed a single time. The chain carries TRBV21-1 and TRBJ1-1. TRBV21-1 is tagged as a pseudogene. The CDR3 loop spans 15 amino acids. CDR3 in DNA: TGTGCCAGCAGCAAAAAAGTAACCTGGAACACTGAAGCTTTCTTT. This encodes CASSKKVTWNTEAFF.

V usage is TRBV2 and J usage is TRBJ1-2; D gene uncertain. The length of the CDR3 is 17 residues. Germline values: CDR1 SNHLY, CDR2 FYNNEI. The V gene lost 2 bases and the J gene lost 3 bases, with 19 bases spanning the gap. This chain's CDR3 is CASSERAGQRRDYGYTF. Here the CDR3 DNA reads TGTGCCAGCAGTGAAAGGGCAGGCCAACGGAGGGACTATGGCTACACCTTC.

The chain is built from TRBV7-2 and TRBJ1-2; unclear D gene. Looked up from germline, CDR1 is SGHTA and CDR2 is FQGNSA. The CDR3 covers 15 residues. V shed 0 bases and J shed 4 bases, with 12 bases lying between them. The CDR3 here is CASSLAPVEGYGYTF. The CDR3 coding sequence is TGTGCCAGCAGCTTAGCCCCTGTCGAGGGCTATGGCTACACCTTC.

This clone was found a few times. The V and J genes are TRBV7-7 and TRBJ2-2; TRBD1 is a possible D gene (5 bases). The CDR3 consists of 15 residues. With 5 bases removed from V and 4 bases from J, the gap between germline ends came to 14 bases. CDR1 and CDR2 (germline): SSHAT, FNYEAQ (reference sequence). The CDR3 DNA is TGTGCCAGCAGCCCCGTGGGCAGGGCCACCGGGGAGCTGTTTTTT. This gives the protein CASSPVGRATGELFF. The complete variable domain, with remaining parts taken from reference TRBV7-7 and TRBJ2-2, reads GAGVSQSPRYKVTKRGQDVTLRCDPISSHATLYWYQQALGQGPEFLTYFNYEAQPDKSGLPSDRFSAERPEGSISTLTIQRTEQRDSAMYRCASSPVGRATGELFFGEGSRLTVL.

This clone was counted only a few times. This chain connects TRBV29-1 to TRBJ2-5; 11 bases fit TRBD1. Trimming removed 7 bases from V and 1 base from J; junction bases left unmatched: 8. Germline values: CDR1 SQVTM, CDR2 ANQGSEA. The CDR3 totals 15 residues. The CDR3 DNA follows: TGCAGCGCCACCGGGACAGGGGGTAGCCAAGAGACCCAGTACTTC. Translating it yields CSATGTGGSQETQYF. Full variable domain (outside the CDR3, taken from reference TRBV29-1 and TRBJ2-5): SAVISQKPSRDICQRGTSLTIQCQVDSQVTMMFWYRQQPGQSLTLIATANQGSEATYESGFVIDKFPISRPNLTFSTLTVSNMSPEDSSIYLCSATGTGGSQETQYFGPGTRLLVL.

The CDR3 here is CASSTLQGVGGYEQYF. CDR3 in DNA: TGTGCCAGCAGTACTCTTCAAGGGGTTGGGGGCTACGAGCAGTACTTC. V and J are TRBV28 and TRBJ2-7, with D perhaps matching TRBD1 or TRBD2 (5 bases each). V gave up 5 bases and J gave up 3 bases, with 20 bases separating them. This CDR3 comprises 16 residues. CDR1 and CDR2 (germline): MDHEN, SYDVKM.

The V and J genes are TRBV5-4 and TRBJ1-1, with D unresolved. CDR3 length: 13 amino acids. Trimming shortened V by 2 bases and J by 0 bases, and 5 bases separated the two germline ends. Germline assignment: CDR1 SGHNT and CDR2 YYREEE (reference sequence). The CDR3 coding sequence is TGTGCCAGCAGCTTTGCAGTGAACACTGAAGCTTTCTTT. It specifies CASSFAVNTEAFF.

This clone was seen just once. This rearrangement joins TRBV27 to TRBJ2-7; 8 bases line up with TRBD2. Germline V lookup: CDR1 MNHEY, CDR2 SMNVEV (reference sequence). The CDR3 is made up of 14 amino acids. V lost 5 bases to trimming and J lost 0 bases; unmatched junction nucleotides: 3. As DNA, the CDR3 is TGTGCCAGCAGTCATCGGGAGGGCTCCTACGAGCAGTACTTC. Translated, it gives CASSHREGSYEQYF.

This chain connects TRBV7-9 to TRBJ2-3; 12 positions match TRBD2. J lost 0 bases, V lost 6 bases, and 10 bases had no gene match. Per germline, CDR1 SEHNR and CDR2 FQNEAQ (reference sequence). This CDR3 spans 18 amino acids. For the CDR3, the DNA is TGTGCCAGCAGTCCCGGGACTAGCGGGTTTCCTAGCACAGATACGCAGTATTTT. Amino acid sequence: CASSPGTSGFPSTDTQYF. Complete variable domain (other parts from reference TRBV7-9 and TRBJ2-3): DTGVSQNPRHKITKRGQNVTFRCDPISEHNRLYWYRQTLGQGPEFLTYFQNEAQLEKSRLLSDRFSAERPKGSFSTLEIQRTEQGDSAMYLCASSPGTSGFPSTDTQYFGPGTRLTVL.

V usage is TRBV5-1 and J usage is TRBJ1-3; possibly TRBD1 for D (5 bases). The germline V and J ends were trimmed by 2 bases and 4 bases, with 25 bases remaining between them. The CDR3 loop spans 19 amino acids. Per germline, CDR1 SGHRS and CDR2 YFSETQ. CDR3 DNA: TGCGCCAGCAGCTTCGGATTTTTTCGGGGGAGGAGAGAGGGAAACACCATATATTTT. Translating it yields CASSFGFFRGRREGNTIYF.

This clone occurred a few times. The J gene is TRBJ2-1, the V gene TRBV5-1, with a weak D call TRBD2 (7 bases). Trimming took 2 bases from V and 3 from J, leaving 18 bases between them. The CDR3 totals 17 residues. Germline CDR1 SGHRS, CDR2 YFSETQ. The CDR3 nucleotides read TGCGCCAGCAGCTTCTCGGGGGGCACCGTTAGCTACAATGAGCAGTTCTTC. Its translation: CASSFSGGTVSYNEQFF.

This rearrangement joins TRBV3-1 (or the pseudogene TRBV3-2) to TRBJ2-7, with 11 bases matching TRBD1. CDR1 and CDR2 from the germline V gene are LGHDT and YNNKEL (reference sequence). This CDR3 region has 15 residues. Trimming cost V 4 bases and J 5 bases; bases outside gene matches: 7. The CDR3 is CASSRIGTGGNEQYF. In nucleotides, the CDR3 is TGTGCCAGCAGCCGGATCGGGACAGGGGGAAACGAGCAGTACTTC.

This clone turned up a few times. J is TRBJ2-7 and V is TRBV14; 11 nucleotides line up with TRBD2. The CDR3 is made up of 15 amino acids. The V and J ends lost 3 bases and 2 bases, in that order; junction bases with no gene match: 3. Germline lookup yields CDR1 SGHDN and CDR2 FVKESK. CDR3 nucleotides: TGTGCCAGCAGCCACCGACTAGCGGGGCCCTACGAGCAGTACTTC. It codes for CASSHRLAGPYEQYF.

The chain couples TRBV28 to TRBJ2-3, with no clear D. The CDR3 has 14 residues. The V end lost 2 bases, the J end lost 2 bases, and 8 bases lay between the germline ends. Germline lookup yields CDR1 MDHEN and CDR2 SYDVKM. The CDR3 sequence: CASSLPTITDTQYF. The CDR3 region has the DNA TGTGCCAGCAGTTTACCAACGATCACAGATACGCAGTATTTT.

The V and J genes are TRBV7-9 and TRBJ2-7, with 9 bases matching TRBD1. Trimming cost V 6 bases and J 1 base; bases outside gene matches: 7. Germline values: CDR1 SEHNR, CDR2 FQNEAQ (reference sequence). The CDR3 totals 15 residues. The CDR3 sequence: CASSDTGGASYEQYF. In nucleotides, the CDR3 is TGTGCCAGCAGTGATACAGGGGGCGCATCCTACGAGCAGTACTTC.

The rearrangement links TRBV6-1 to TRBJ1-5; D may be TRBD1 (6 bases). CDR3 length: 16 amino acids. From germline, CDR1 is MNHNS and CDR2 SASEGT. The ends were cut back, 3 bases at V and 5 bases at J, with 17 bases in the middle. CDR3 sequence: CASSDWATGDYQPQHF. DNA of the CDR3: TGTGCCAGCAGTGATTGGGCGACAGGTGATTATCAGCCCCAGCATTTT.

This chain uses TRBV2 with TRBJ1-2; D might be TRBD1 (5 bases). Between the trimmed V and J ends, which lost 1 base and 4 bases, there was a span of 13 bases. CDR1 and CDR2 from the germline V gene are SNHLY and FYNNEI. The CDR3 is 15 residues long. CDR3 bases: TGTGCCAGCAGTGAAGGGCCGGGGCAAATCTATGGCTACACCTTC. As protein: CASSEGPGQIYGYTF.

The V gene is TRBV18, the J gene TRBJ1-5; D unclear. CDR1 is KGHSH and CDR2 is LQKENI in the germline V gene. V lost 2 bases and J 1 base, leaving 12 bases between the germline ends. The CDR3 runs to 16 residues. The CDR3 loop reads CASSPARLTSNQPQHF. The CDR3 region has the DNA TGTGCCAGCTCACCAGCTCGGTTAACAAGCAATCAGCCCCAGCATTTT.

The chain is built from TRBV7-8 and TRBJ1-1, with D unresolved. CDR1 and CDR2 (germline): SGHVS, FQNEAQ. Trimming left V 2 bases short and J 1 base short, with 11 bases between. The CDR3 is made up of 15 amino acids. CDR3 residues: CASSLMPGANTEAFF. For the CDR3, the DNA is TGTGCCAGCAGCTTAATGCCAGGAGCGAACACTGAAGCTTTCTTT.